The entry below describes one TCR beta chain. This clone was observed a single time. Its antigen is still unknown. There are no base qualities to consult, and no much larger clone falls within one base. V gives up 3 bases and J gives up 7 bases, and the segment between their germline ends measures 11 bases. The germline V gene (reference sequence) yields SGHNT for CDR1 and YYREEE for CDR2. The CDR3 numbers 13 residues from cysteine through phenylalanine. Only the CDR3 region is kept as DNA, spanning 39 bases read in frame from base 1. In the prospective study, participants were roughly 18 to 100 years old, resided in about two dozen geographic areas of the United States, and were enrolled through a virtual design. Cohort assignment in the prospective study relied on participant-reported clinical history from a screening survey and a study questionnaire. Recovered participants in ImmuneRACE Cohort 3 were defined by two consecutive negative NP/OP PCR tests, clearance by a healthcare professional, or resolution of symptoms. Each participant in the prospective study had whole blood, serum and a nasopharyngeal or oropharyngeal swab collected by mobile phlebotomists. Participants in the prospective study had the option to provide additional blood draws and questionnaires over an approximately 2-month period. Before DNA extraction, blood samples from the prospective study were shipped at room temperature or frozen.

TCRbeta CDR3 regions were amplified from genomic DNA using the immunoSEQ Assay, a bias-controlled multiplex PCR. For the original study's pipeline: Nucleated cell counts per sample were estimated from amplification of reference gene primers within the assay. To quantify the absolute abundance of each unique TCRbeta CDR3 rearrangement, sequence reads were collapsed and filtered. For each sample, productive Simpson clonality was calculated by taking the square root of Simpson's diversity index across productive rearrangements. The clones in this table, taken by TCRdb from immuneACCESS, are in-frame only. Not every clone is retained; where verified, under half of the shortfall comes from an unresolved V gene, and the cause of the rest is unknown. The DNA gave D and trimming, while V, J and clone size come from that table. This sample has a few hundred thousand clones in its table, and about 90% of those were observed once. 2.5% to 3% of the sample lies in the top ten.

This sample was included in a study of blood T cell repertoires in COVID-19 (dated by TCRdb to 2019 to 2021). Regarding the complete study: Samples covering the acute and convalescent phases of COVID-19 were provided by collaborators in the United States, Italy and Spain. The material from the prospective study consisted of cDNA or gDNA derived from T cells, B-cell-depleted T cells, or PBMCs. The dataset comprised deeply sampled blood TCRbeta repertoires from subjects exposed to, actively infected with, or recovered from COVID-19. The repertoires were made available in a free public database intended to serve as a resource for research on the immune response to SARS-CoV-2. Samples came from the ongoing ImmuneRACE study (first 160 participants) plus 1,254 subjects from 6 global collaborators. A de-identified subject ID, COVID-19 status, age in years and sex were almost always included in the sample metadata. Where available, HLA class I and class II types were taken from metadata supplied by the sample provider and were not determined by assay-based typing. What the authors observed across the whole study: How much clinical and demographic metadata was included differed by source and by participant, and the metadata was provided uncurated.

The chain uses TRBV5-4 and TRBJ1-5; tentative D gene TRBD1, with 5 bases matching. Sequenced: PBMCs or T cells enriched from blood (not recorded which). This clonotype was obtained from a woman aged 25 to 39 who had recovered from COVID-19. The bases are TGTGCCAGCAGCTCCGGAGGGGACCAGCCCCAGCATTTT. The encoded protein is CASSSGGDQPQHF.